This TCR beta chain was sequenced for a study of shared clonotypes between healthy human individuals. The germline V gene has CDR1 MNHNS and CDR2 SASEGT. V lost 3 bases, J lost 5 bases, and 8 bases lay in between. The CDR3 sequence is 13 residues long. An assay was performed, and its level was deep. The assay was immunoSEQ multiplex PCR, and TCRdb's table has in-frame clones only and misses some. The sample includes about 2.5 million clones, around 92% seen only once; the top ten take around 0.38%. This sequence joins TRBV6-1 and TRBJ1-5; D unresolved. The TCR originated in a man aged 18 to 30 in good health. Some clones in this sample may be carry-over from other donors' samples. The sequencing sample was made of naive CD4+ T cells from PBMCs. Subset: CD45RA+ positively selected. DNA of the CDR3: TGTGCCAGCAGTGAGGTAGTTGATCAGCCCCAGCATTTT. Translating it yields CASSEVVDQPQHF.